This is a list of T cell receptor beta chains from one sample in a study of shared clonotypes between healthy human individuals. TCRdb's table, derived via immunoSEQ multiplex PCR, lists solely in-frame clones and lacks some. The data contain fewer than 400,000 clones, around 74% of them singletons. The source material was memory CD4+ T cells sorted from blood. The source of these receptors is a young man in good health. Both conserved end residues are part of each CDR3. A D gene is named only where the DNA matches it firmly. Only part of the rows carry a size: once, few, many, or a class if the clone is expanded.

v_gene	d_gene	abundance	j_gene	len	CDR3aa	CDR3nt
TRBV6-1	NA	NA	TRBJ2-2	13	CASSELNTGELFF	TGTGCCAGCAGTGAACTGAACACCGGGGAGCTGTTTTTT
TRBV2	TRBD2	NA	TRBJ2-1	16	CASSPHPSGIIDEQFF	TGTGCCAGCAGTCCACATCCTAGCGGGATTATCGATGAGCAGTTCTTC
TRBV7-2	NA	NA	TRBJ2-5	12	CASSLTRETQYF	TGTGCCAGCAGCTTAACGAGGGAGACCCAGTACTTC
TRBV6-6	TRBD1	NA	TRBJ1-5	15	CASSLDRGSYQPQHF	TGTGCCAGCAGCTTAGACAGGGGATCTTATCAGCCCCAGCATTTT
TRBV5-1	TRBD2	NA	TRBJ2-2	17	CASGGTSGRIGAGELFF	TGCGCCAGCGGCGGGACTAGCGGGAGGATAGGGGCCGGGGAGCTGTTTTTT
TRBV18	NA	NA	TRBJ2-2	12	CASFGPTGELFF	TGTGCCAGCTTTGGGCCAACCGGGGAGCTGTTTTTT
TRBV10-3	NA	NA	TRBJ2-5	13	CAISVSGKETQYF	TGTGCCATCAGTGTGTCGGGCAAAGAGACCCAGTACTTC
TRBV5-1	NA	NA	TRBJ1-1	13	CASSLQGFTEAFF	TGCGCCAGCAGCTTGCAGGGCTTCACTGAAGCTTTCTTT
TRBV11-3	NA	NA	TRBJ2-1	13	CASSARDSNEQFF	TGTGCCAGCAGCGCCCGGGACTCCAATGAGCAGTTCTTC
TRBV5-4	NA	once	TRBJ2-2	13	CASSLDRAGELFF	TGTGCCAGCAGCTTGGACAGGGCCGGGGAGCTGTTTTTT
TRBV7-9	NA	once	TRBJ1-2	15	CASSLAGTAGGGYTF	TGTGCCAGCAGCTTAGCGGGGACGGCGGGAGGCGGCTACACCTTC
TRBV7-6	NA	NA	TRBJ2-3	16	CASSLYAGTATDTQYF	TGTGCCAGCAGCTTGTATGCGGGAACCGCCACAGATACGCAGTATTTT
TRBV5-1	NA	NA	TRBJ2-1	15	CASSLPQGSYNEQFF	TGCGCCAGCAGCTTGCCACAGGGCTCCTACAATGAGCAGTTCTTC
TRBV7-7	NA	NA	TRBJ2-5	15	CASSKDASPQETQYF	TGTGCTAGCAGCAAGGACGCAAGCCCCCAAGAGACCCAGTACTTC
TRBV5-4	TRBD2	NA	TRBJ2-5	17	CASSLPSGGSRQETQYF	TGTGCCAGCAGCTTGCCCAGCGGGGGGAGTAGACAAGAGACCCAGTACTTC
TRBV9	TRBD2	NA	TRBJ2-2	18	CASSAPGLAGGGTGELFF	TGTGCCAGCAGCGCCCCGGGACTAGCGGGAGGTGGTACCGGGGAGCTGTTTTTT
TRBV7-9	NA	NA	TRBJ1-2	15	CASSPLGGRLYGYTF	TGTGCCAGCAGTCCGCTGGGGGGACGGCTCTATGGCTACACCTTC
TRBV6-4	NA	NA	TRBJ2-1	16	CASSDRPGELYNEQFF	TGTGCCAGCAGTGACCGTCCGGGGGAATTATACAATGAGCAGTTCTTC
TRBV15	TRBD2	NA	TRBJ2-7	13	CATSEGGPHEQYF	TGTGCCACCAGCGAGGGAGGGCCCCACGAGCAGTACTTC
TRBV2	TRBD1	NA	TRBJ1-4	16	CASSSRSGTDNEKLFF	TGTGCCAGCAGTTCCAGATCCGGGACAGACAATGAAAAACTGTTTTTT
TRBV14	NA	NA	TRBJ1-1	14	CASSQIRSDTEAFF	TGTGCCAGCAGCCAAATCCGATCGGACACTGAAGCTTTCTTT
TRBV11-2	NA	few	TRBJ2-7	11	CASSSMAEQYF	TGTGCCAGCAGCTCGATGGCCGAGCAGTACTTC
TRBV7-2	NA	NA	TRBJ1-3	15	CASSRFQGTGNTIYF	TGTGCCAGCAGCCGGTTTCAGGGAACTGGAAACACCATATATTTT
TRBV10-3	NA	NA	TRBJ1-1	12	CAISAVYTEAFF	TGTGCCATCAGTGCCGTGTACACTGAAGCTTTCTTT
TRBV6-5	TRBD2	NA	TRBJ2-2	15	CASRGSGRGAGELFF	TGTGCCAGCAGGGGTAGCGGGAGGGGCGCCGGGGAGCTGTTTTTT
TRBV30	NA	NA	TRBJ2-7	12	CAWAQSSYEQYF	TGTGCCTGGGCGCAGAGCTCCTACGAGCAGTACTTC
TRBV18	NA	NA	TRBJ2-3	13	CASSPPVTDTQYF	TGTGCCAGCTCACCACCTGTCACAGATACGCAGTATTTT
TRBV5-5	TRBD1	few	TRBJ2-7	15	CASSFNDGQVAEQYF	TGTGCCAGCAGCTTCAATGATGGACAGGTCGCTGAGCAGTACTTC
TRBV5-1	NA	NA	TRBJ1-2	13	CASSLDGAYGYTF	TGCGCCAGCAGCTTGGACGGGGCCTATGGCTACACCTTC
TRBV7-3	TRBD2	once	TRBJ2-1	14	CASSLTVGEGEQFF	TGTGCCAGCAGCTTAACAGTGGGGGAGGGTGAGCAGTTCTTC
TRBV11-2	NA	NA	TRBJ1-4	14	CASSLNPTNEKLFF	TGTGCCAGCAGCTTAAACCCTACGAATGAAAAACTGTTTTTT
TRBV19	NA	NA	TRBJ1-2	15	CASTPPVVGGYGYTF	TGTGCCAGTACCCCCCCGGTAGTCGGGGGATATGGCTACACCTTC
TRBV9	TRBD2	NA	TRBJ2-2	14	CASGTGGNTGELFF	TGTGCCAGCGGGACGGGGGGAAACACCGGGGAGCTGTTTTTT
TRBV6-1	TRBD2	NA	TRBJ2-5	15	CASRGKAGGPETQYF	TGTGCCAGCCGGGGGAAAGCGGGAGGGCCAGAGACCCAGTACTTC
TRBV5-4	NA	NA	TRBJ2-3	14	CASSLGTATDTQYF	TGTGCCAGCAGCTTGGGGACAGCCACAGATACGCAGTATTTT
TRBV6-4	NA	NA	TRBJ2-5	15	CASSRHRDSQETQYF	TGTGCCAGCAGTCGTCATCGGGATTCCCAAGAGACCCAGTACTTC
TRBV4-3	NA	NA	TRBJ2-2	17	CASSQDLDPTGTGELFF	TGCGCCAGCAGCCAAGACCTAGACCCCACCGGGACCGGGGAGCTGTTTTTT
TRBV15	TRBD1	NA	TRBJ1-3	15	CATRVWGQSGNTIYF	TGTGCCACCAGGGTTTGGGGACAGTCTGGAAACACCATATATTTT
TRBV28	NA	NA	TRBJ2-1	11	CASSFGVDCFF	TGTGCCAGCAGTTTCGGAGTAGACTGTTTCTTC
TRBV6-6	TRBD2	NA	TRBJ2-1	16	CASSTGRAGGNNEQFF	TGTGCCAGCAGTACGGGTCGGGCGGGAGGGAACAATGAGCAGTTCTTC
TRBV7-7	TRBD2	NA	TRBJ2-5	13	CASSPRLAETQYF	TGTGCTAGCAGCCCCCGACTAGCAGAGACCCAGTACTTC
TRBV4-3	TRBD2	NA	TRBJ2-3	18	CASSQMRTSGVNTDTQYF	TGCGCCAGCAGCCAAATGCGGACTAGCGGAGTGAACACAGATACGCAGTATTTT
TRBV5-1	NA	NA	TRBJ2-3	15	CASSFGAGSTDTQYF	TGCGCCAGCAGCTTCGGGGCGGGAAGCACAGATACGCAGTATTTT